The 22 T cell receptor beta chains below come from one sample, sequenced in a study of regulatory T cells in long-lasting Graves disease. Building the TCR beta libraries relied on iRepertoire HTBI primers, and CDR3 regions underwent Arm-PCR. TCRdb re-called the multiplex PCR reads with MiXCR, one entry per CDR3 protein. The repertoire holds under 450,000 distinct CDR3 sequences, approximately 23% seen once, with 25% to 30% in the top ten. As for time point: persistent/refractory GD, antithyroid drugs over 5 years with positive TRAb. The TCR library was made from RNA that had been extracted from PBMCs in TRIzol. Sequenced material: peripheral blood mononuclear cells (PBMCs), taken when the disease was refractory, from a patient treated with antithyroid drugs. The receptors were gathered from a middle-aged woman with Graves disease.

This clonotype was found a few times. The chain has TRBV5-6 and TRBJ1-1; 8 positions agree with TRBD1. Per germline, CDR1 SGHDT and CDR2 YYEEEE. The CDR3 has 15 residues. V lost 4 bases and J lost 10; bases outside the gene matches: 15. CDR3 region: CASSRTGSYKSLAFF. CDR3 in DNA: TGTGCCAGCAGCCGGACAGGGTCCTACAAAAGTCTAGCTTTCTTT.

Points on this clonotype: In this CDR3 the conserved last residue, phenylalanine or tryptophan, is missing, so a read error is likely. The rearrangement links TRBV7-2 to TRBJ2-7; TRBD1 might be the D (5 bases). This CDR3 has 13 residues. The germline gives CDR1 SGHTA, CDR2 FQGNSA. V was shortened by 7 bases and J by 1 base, with 11 bases between the two germline ends. The CDR3 spells CASTRQRSYEQYL. DNA for the CDR3: TGTGCCAGCACCCGACAGAGATCCTACGAGCAGTACCTC.

CDR3 amino acids: CASSQGRGSDNYEQYF. The CDR3 DNA is TGTGCCAGCAGCCAAGGCCGGGGGAGTGATAACTACGAGCAGTACTTC. The J gene is TRBJ2-7, the V gene TRBV14; D might be TRBD2 (6 bases). Between the trimmed V and J ends, which lost 1 base and 3 bases, there was a span of 16 bases. The CDR3 has 16 amino acids. CDR1 is SGHDN and CDR2 is FVKESK in the germline V gene.

This clonotype was seen a few times. The chain is built from TRBV2 and TRBJ1-3; 7 bases map to TRBD1. The ends lost 4 bases at V and 0 bases at J; junction bases unmatched: 6. The CDR3 consists of 16 residues. Germline assignment: CDR1 SNHLY and CDR2 FYNNEI. The CDR3 DNA sequence: TGTGCCAGCAGTGGAAGACCAGGGGGCTCTGGAAACACCATATATTTT. Amino acid sequence: CASSGRPGGSGNTIYF.

Points on this clonotype: This may be a read error, as it is one base from a much larger clone. The rearrangement links TRBV27 to TRBJ2-5; D is uncertain. CDR1 MNHEY and CDR2 SMNVEV come from the germline V gene (reference sequence). This CDR3 comprises 12 residues. V gave up 0 bases and J gave up 4 bases, with 3 bases separating them. The CDR3 spells CASSLSLETQYF. The CDR3, as DNA: TGTGCCAGCAGTTTATCTTTAGAGACCCAGTACTTC.

The chain is built from TRBV11-2 and TRBJ2-1; the match to TRBD2 covers 7 bases. V lost 3 bases to trimming and J lost 10 bases; unmatched junction nucleotides: 3. The CDR3 has 12 residues. Germline CDR1 reads SGHAT; CDR2 reads FQNNGV. Here the CDR3 DNA reads TGTGCCAGCAGCTTCCTAGCGGTGGAGCAGTTCTTC. Translating it yields CASSFLAVEQFF.

This clonotype was observed many times. The genes are TRBV2 and TRBJ1-5; D is perhaps TRBD1 (6 bases). The CDR3 has 14 residues. Germline V CDR1 and CDR2: SNHLY, FYNNEI. Trimming pared 3 bases from V and 4 bases from J, leaving 10 bases between. The CDR3 loop is CASSDRGQNQPQHF. In DNA form, the CDR3 reads TGTGCCAGCAGTGACAGGGGCCAGAATCAGCCCCAGCATTTT. Full variable domain (missing parts from reference TRBV2 and TRBJ1-5): EPEVTQTPSHQVTQMGQEVILRCVPISNHLYFYWYRQILGQKVEFLVSFYNNEISEKSEIFDDQFSVERPDGSNFTLKIRSTKLEDSAMYFCASSDRGQNQPQHFGDGTRLSIL.

With regard to this clonotype: A much larger clone differs from this one at a single base, so this may be a read error. V and J are TRBV29-1 and TRBJ1-3, with unresolved D. The CDR3 is 13 residues long. Germline V lookup: CDR1 SQVTM, CDR2 ANQGSEA. The V end lost 6 bases, the J end lost 3 bases, and 12 bases lay between the germline ends. The CDR3 loop reads CSVESVLGNTIYF. CDR3 bases: TGCAGCGTCGAGTCCGTCCTTGGAAACACCATATATTTT.

In this sample, this clonotype turned up many times. The V call is TRBV28, the J call TRBJ1-5, with TRBD1 identical over 10 bases. This CDR3 region has 15 residues. Germline CDR1 MDHEN, CDR2 SYDVKM. V shed 8 bases, J shed 7 bases, and the junction held 11 bases outside the gene matches. This CDR3 is CASEGTGAIGQPQHF. In DNA, the CDR3 is TGTGCCAGCGAAGGGACAGGGGCAATTGGGCAGCCCCAGCATTTT. The full variable domain, with the rest looked up from reference TRBV28 and TRBJ1-5, is DVKVTQSSRYLVKRTGEKVFLECVQDMDHENMFWYRQDPGLGLRLIYFSYDVKMKEKGDIPEGYSVSREKKERFSLILESASTNQTSMYLCASEGTGAIGQPQHFGDGTRLSIL.

This clonotype has just one count. The chain combines TRBV12-3 or TRBV12-4 with TRBJ2-7; a weak D match, TRBD2 (5 bases). V lost 3 bases and J 3 bases, leaving 6 bases between the germline ends. This CDR3 has 12 amino acids. DNA for the CDR3: TGTGCCAGCAGTTTGACTAACTACGAGCAGTACTTC. Translation: CASSLTNYEQYF.

V gene TRBV5-5 combines with J gene TRBJ2-7; weak D call: TRBD2 (5 bases). The CDR3 covers 15 residues. Trimming removed 2 bases from V and 3 bases from J, with 15 bases in between. Germline V gene sequence: CDR1 SGHKS, CDR2 YYEKEE (reference sequence). The CDR3 DNA follows: TGTGCCAGCAGCTTTTTAGAACTAGGTCGCTACGAGCAGTACTTC. This encodes CASSFLELGRYEQYF.

The chain has TRBV6-2 or TRBV6-3 and TRBJ1-4, with D possibly matching TRBD1 (5 bases). Deletions cut 7 bases from V and 2 bases from J, with 17 bases between. There are 16 residues in the CDR3. Looked up from germline, CDR1 is MNHEY and CDR2 is SVGEGT. The CDR3 DNA sequence: TGTGCCAGCATCAAATATTGGGGCTCTACTAATGAAAAACTGTTTTTT. It specifies CASIKYWGSTNEKLFF.

Worth noting for this clonotype: The junction does not match germline at one end; this may be a read error. The CDR3 reads CAEAKGAQEAQYF. The CDR3 nucleotides read TGTGCTGAAGCCAAGGGGGCACAAGAGGCCCAGTACTTC. J is TRBJ2-5 and V is TRBV30; 7 nucleotides agree with TRBD1. This CDR3 has 13 residues. The germline V gene has CDR1 GTSNPN and CDR2 SVGIG (reference sequence).

The chain has TRBV7-9 and TRBJ2-1; 8 nucleotides line up with TRBD2. The germline V gene has CDR1 SEHNR and CDR2 FQNEAQ (reference sequence). With 8 bases clipped from V and 9 bases from J, the junction kept 12 bases outside the gene matches. The CDR3 is 14 amino acids. Written as DNA, the CDR3 is TGTGCCAGCCCTGGGGCGGGAGGTCAGGGTGAGCAGTTCTTC. Protein: CASPGAGGQGEQFF.

This clonotype was seen more than once but under ten times. J is TRBJ2-7 and V is TRBV5-6; D uncertain. V lost 1 base to trimming and J lost 3 bases, with 5 bases between them. CDR3 size: 12 residues. Germline CDR1 and CDR2: SGHDT and YYEEEE. This chain's CDR3 is CASSLKDYEQYF. CDR3 coding DNA: TGTGCCAGCAGCTTGAAGGACTACGAGCAGTACTTC.

This clonotype occurred a few times. V and J are TRBV14 and TRBJ1-4, with no clear D. The V and J ends lost 3 bases and 8 bases respectively, with 7 bases between them. CDR1 SGHDN and CDR2 FVKESK come from the germline V gene. CDR3 size: 12 residues. The CDR3, as DNA: TGTGCCAGCAGCCACACCCAAGAAAAACTGTTTTTT. Protein: CASSHTQEKLFF.

J is TRBJ1-5 and V is TRBV6-9, with no clear D. Trimming removed 3 bases from V and 5 bases from J, with 11 bases in between. Germline CDR1 is MNHGY and CDR2 is SVAAGI. This CDR3 spans 14 amino acids. This chain's CDR3 is CASSYSGFDQPQHF. The DNA of the CDR3 is TGTGCCAGCAGTTACTCCGGGTTTGATCAGCCCCAGCATTTT.

This clonotype has at least ten counts. This rearrangement joins TRBV27 to TRBJ1-2, with TRBD1 matching 9 bases. Germline lookup yields CDR1 MNHEY and CDR2 SMNVEV (reference sequence). The CDR3 is made up of 18 amino acids. J gave up 0 bases and V 6 bases, and 14 bases lay outside the gene matches. CDR3 DNA: TGTGCCAGCAGCCCCAAATTACAGGGGGCGGCGGCTAACTATGGCTACACCTTC. This sequence encodes CASSPKLQGAAANYGYTF.

This clonotype appeared many times. CDR3: CASSLSQRGTEAFF. The DNA of the CDR3 is TGTGCCAGCAGTTTAAGCCAGAGGGGCACTGAAGCTTTCTTT. The chain has TRBV28 and TRBJ1-1; tentative D call: TRBD1 (5 bases). The germline CDR1 and CDR2 sequences are MDHEN and SYDVKM. The CDR3 runs 14 residues. V was cut by 2 bases and J by 4 bases, with 11 bases left in between.

This clonotype was counted ten times or more. J is TRBJ1-5 and V is TRBV28, with D hard to call. V dropped 5 bases and J dropped 6 bases, with 5 bases sitting between them. The CDR3 consists of 11 residues. Germline V gives CDR1 MDHEN, CDR2 SYDVKM. This CDR3 reads CASSTSQPQHF. The CDR3 nucleotides are TGTGCCAGCAGTACCAGTCAGCCCCAGCATTTT.

This clonotype has at least ten counts. This sequence joins TRBV6-2 or TRBV6-3 and TRBJ1-1; 10 positions match TRBD1. Germline assignment: CDR1 MNHEY and CDR2 SVGEGT. The trim removed 0 bases at V and 4 bases at J, leaving 5 bases unmatched. This CDR3 comprises 16 residues. The CDR3 DNA reads as TGTGCCAGCAGTTACTCGGTTTGGGACAGGGGCACTGAAGCTTTCTTT. Translating it yields CASSYSVWDRGTEAFF.

The J gene is TRBJ2-5, the V gene TRBV6-1; D uncertain. V was pared by 1 base and J by 5 bases, with 11 bases between. This CDR3 has 14 amino acids. CDR1 and CDR2 (germline): MNHNS, SASEGT. The CDR3 region is CASSEVWRKETQYF. CDR3 in DNA: TGTGCCAGCAGTGAAGTATGGAGAAAGGAGACCCAGTACTTC.